There are a few counts of the clone carrying this T cell receptor (beta chain). Its antigen is unidentified. This entry is derived from a study of response to subunit inactivated influenza vaccine. Overall study results and limits: Researchers suggested that each seasonal influenza vaccination recruits few new T cells.

V lost 5 bases and J lost 3; bases outside the gene matches: 6. From germline, CDR1 is SGHRS and CDR2 YFSETQ. This CDR3 is 15 amino acids long. TCRdb ran MiXCR on the RT-PCR reads and lists one entry per CDR3 protein. The repertoire consists of more than 600,000 distinct CDR3 sequences, with less than 20% occurring once and the leading ten covering 11%. The rearrangement uses TRBV5-1 and TRBJ2-2; TRBD1 matches at 8 bases. The TCR originated in a man in his fifties or sixties who received an inactivated influenza vaccine. Source: PBMCs from blood, taken 4 to 6 days after vaccination. DNA of the CDR3: TGCGCCAGCAGTTCGGACAGGGCGGACACCGGGGAGCTGTTTTTT. It specifies CASSSDRADTGELFF.